This T cell receptor (beta chain) was sequenced for a study of blood T cell repertoires in COVID-19. Profiled with immunoSEQ multiplex PCR; TCRdb holds only in-frame clones, not every one. This repertoire shows around 20,000 clones, roughly 89% found once; its top ten account for about 7.7%. This sequence was found in a human donor in a cohort sampled during active COVID-19. Sample: peripheral blood.

The CDR3 bases are TGTGCCAGCAGTGGACTAGCGAGCTCCTACAATGAGCAGTTCTTC. Its protein is CASSGLASSYNEQFF. This rearrangement joins TRBV25-1 to TRBJ2-1, with 8 bases that match TRBD2. The CDR3 length is 15 residues. CDR1 and CDR2 from the germline V gene are MGHDK and SYGVNS. V was clipped by 4 bases and J by 0 bases; unmatched bases: 2.